The clone carrying this T cell receptor (beta chain) showed up just once. The entry originates in a study of blood T cell repertoires in COVID-19. Original methodology: Amplification with reference gene primers provided the estimates of nucleated cell counts. Using immunoSEQ multiplex PCR, the repertoire was profiled, and TCRdb retains in-frame clones only, with some absent. The DNA was the basis for D and trimming; V, J and clone size are from that table. The data contain 260,000 or so clones, under 90% of them singletons. Sequencing was performed on peripheral blood. The receptor's source is a human donor in a cohort sampled during active COVID-19.

The DNA for the CDR3 is TGTGCCAGCAGCTTAGGACCAGGGTCGGGAAACACCATATATTTT. This sequence encodes CASSLGPGSGNTIYF. This sequence joins TRBV7-2 and TRBJ1-3, with D perhaps TRBD1 (5 bases). The V gene lost 1 base and the J gene lost 4 bases, with 11 bases spanning the gap. This CDR3 is 15 amino acids long. Germline CDR1 and CDR2: SGHTA and FQGNSA.